What follows describes a single T cell receptor beta chain. The sample originates from a study of CD8 T cells in Susac syndrome. From blood CD8+ and CD4+ T cells, the TCR beta chain was sequenced. Each multiple sclerosis control was a treatment-naive patient with relapsing-remitting disease that was either stable or active. Negative isolation was applied to CD8+ and CD4+ T cells, and FACS enrichment was applied to TEMRA cells. RNA totalling 0.5 to 1 ug underwent reverse transcription with random hexamers. Amplification of TCR beta CDR3 spanned 54 Vbeta and 13 Jbeta via immunoSEQ multiplex PCR. TCRdb re-derived calls from the immunoSEQ multiplex PCR reads in MiXCR, one entry per CDR3 protein. This repertoire shows about 210,000 distinct CDR3 sequences, 95% found once; its top ten account for about 0.088%. The CDR3 spans 12 residues. The germline V gene has CDR1 LGHDT and CDR2 YNNKEL (reference sequence). Deletions cut 4 bases from V and 7 bases from J, with 10 bases between.

This TCR was sampled from a human donor with multiple sclerosis. The genes are TRBV3-1 and TRBJ1-1; D uncertain. Sequencing was performed on CD4+ T cells from PBMCs. CDR3 residues: CASSPIAGEAFF. The CDR3 bases are TGTGCCAGCAGCCCGATCGCTGGTGAAGCTTTCTTT.